This T cell receptor (beta chain) is drawn from a study of T-cell memory formation after mild COVID-19. With 4 bases removed from V and 6 bases from J, the gap between germline ends came to 11 bases. Germline values: CDR1 LGHNA, CDR2 YSLEER. CDR3 length: 13 amino acids. It was 5'RACE with constant-segment primers that produced the TCR alpha and TCR beta cDNA libraries, which carried sample barcodes and UMIs. TCRdb reprocessed the 5' RACE reads via MiXCR and lists one record per CDR3 protein. The data hold tens of thousands of distinct CDR3 sequences, with more than 9.5% observed a single time. This clonotype was recorded at least ten times. Its target is not known. Regarding the study as a whole: Specificity for SARS-CoV-2 was not confirmed among the second-wave clones peaking on day 37. A balance of CD4 and CD8 characterized clones contracting day 15 to 85, whereas later expanders leaned CD4+.

Input material: PBMCs or a T cell subset sorted from them (not recorded which). This chain uses TRBV4-3 with TRBJ2-3; D not resolved. The source is a man younger than 35 who had mild COVID-19 (a few samples of this study predate the infection). Cell type and time point are not known. The CDR3 bases are TGCGCCAGCAGCCGTCTTCTCACGGATACGCAGTATTTT. Its translation is CASSRLLTDTQYF.